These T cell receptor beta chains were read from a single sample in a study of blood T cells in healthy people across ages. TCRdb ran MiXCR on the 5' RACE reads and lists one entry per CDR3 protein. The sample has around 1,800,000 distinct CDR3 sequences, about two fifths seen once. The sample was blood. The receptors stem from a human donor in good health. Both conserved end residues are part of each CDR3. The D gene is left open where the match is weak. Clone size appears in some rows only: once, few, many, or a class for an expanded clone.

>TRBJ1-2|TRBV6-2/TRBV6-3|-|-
CASSFGTRYGYTF
TGTGCCAGCAGTTTTGGGACTCGCTATGGCTACACCTTC
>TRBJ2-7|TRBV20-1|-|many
CSARGTVSYEQYF
TGCAGTGCTAGGGGGACGGTCTCCTACGAGCAGTACTTC
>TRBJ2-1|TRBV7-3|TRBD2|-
CASSLDSGGFNEQFF
TGTGCCAGCAGCCTGGATAGCGGGGGCTTCAATGAGCAGTTCTTC
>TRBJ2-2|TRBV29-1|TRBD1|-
CSVYRGTGELFF
TGCAGCGTTTACAGGGGCACCGGGGAGCTGTTTTTT
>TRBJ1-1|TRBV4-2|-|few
CASSQATARMNTEAFF
TGTGCCAGCAGCCAGGCGACAGCCCGCATGAACACTGAAGCTTTCTTT
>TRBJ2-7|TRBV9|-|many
CASSVGQGTYEQYF
TGTGCCAGCAGCGTAGGTCAGGGTACCTACGAGCAGTACTTC
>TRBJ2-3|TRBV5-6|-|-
CASNIGSGDTQYF
TGTGCCAGCAACATTGGGTCAGGGGATACGCAGTATTTT
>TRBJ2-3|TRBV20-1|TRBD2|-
CRARPIVLAGADTDTQYF
TGCAGGGCTCGTCCGATCGTACTAGCGGGGGCCGACACAGATACGCAGTATTTT
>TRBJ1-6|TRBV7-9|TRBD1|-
CASSWIGQGDNSPLHF
TGTGCCAGCAGCTGGATTGGACAGGGGGATAATTCACCCCTCCACTTT
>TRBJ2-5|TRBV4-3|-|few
CASSQVEGPEETQYF
TGCGCCAGCAGCCAAGTAGAGGGACCTGAAGAGACCCAGTACTTC
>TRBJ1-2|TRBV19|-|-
CASSPPRREVKLGGYTF
TGTGCCAGTAGTCCCCCTCGCCGGGAAGTAAAACTTGGTGGCTACACCTTC
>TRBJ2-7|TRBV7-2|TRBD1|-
CASSPPGTGGRHEQYF
TGTGCCAGCAGCCCCCCCGGGACAGGGGGTAGACACGAGCAGTACTTC
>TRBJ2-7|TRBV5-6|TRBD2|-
CASSSVNREGEQYF
TGTGCCAGCAGCTCCGTGAACCGGGAGGGGGAGCAGTACTTC
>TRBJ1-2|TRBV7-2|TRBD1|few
CASSWDSTYGYTF
TGTGCCAGCAGCTGGGACAGTACCTATGGCTACACCTTC
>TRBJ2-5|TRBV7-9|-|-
CASSLGRGAKETQYF
TGTGCCAGCAGCTTAGGTCGAGGGGCTAAAGAGACCCAGTACTTC
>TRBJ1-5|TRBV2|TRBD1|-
CASSRDRGQQPQHF
TGTGCCAGCAGTAGGGACAGGGGACAACAGCCCCAGCATTTT
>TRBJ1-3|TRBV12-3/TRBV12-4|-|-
CASSEVISGNTIYF
TGTGCCAGCAGTGAAGTCATCTCTGGAAACACCATATATTTT
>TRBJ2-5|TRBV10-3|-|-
CAIRDSRETQYF
TGTGCCATCAGGGACAGTCGGGAGACCCAGTACTTC
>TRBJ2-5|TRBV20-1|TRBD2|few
CSALRLAEQETQYF
TGCAGTGCCCTCCGACTAGCTGAACAAGAGACCCAGTACTTC
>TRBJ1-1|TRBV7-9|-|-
CASSLRDEAFF
TGTGCCAGCAGCTTGAGGGACGAAGCTTTCTTT
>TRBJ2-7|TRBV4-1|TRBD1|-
CASSQVMTGNEQYF
TGCGCCAGCAGCCAAGTCATGACAGGGAACGAGCAGTACTTC
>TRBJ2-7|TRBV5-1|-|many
CASSYPGTPSYEQYF
TGCGCCAGCAGCTACCCCGGGACACCTTCCTACGAGCAGTACTTC
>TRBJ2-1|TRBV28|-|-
CASSLAAGYNEQFF
TGTGCCAGCAGTTTAGCGGCAGGATACAATGAGCAGTTCTTC
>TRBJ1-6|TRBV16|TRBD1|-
CASSERTGYTPLHF
TGTGCCAGCAGCGAAAGGACAGGATATACACCCCTCCACTTT
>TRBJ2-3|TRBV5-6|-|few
CASSLGVGGATDTQYF
TGTGCCAGCAGCTTGGGAGTCGGGGGCGCGACAGATACGCAGTATTTT
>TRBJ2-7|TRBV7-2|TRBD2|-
CASSRRLAGYEQYF
TGTGCCAGCAGCCGTAGACTAGCGGGGTACGAGCAGTACTTC
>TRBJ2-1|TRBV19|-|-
CASSHDGTGEQFF
TGTGCCAGTAGCCATGACGGTACCGGGGAGCAGTTCTTC
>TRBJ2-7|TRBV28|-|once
CASRHITGAWDEQYF
TGTGCCAGCAGACATATCACCGGGGCCTGGGACGAGCAGTACTTC
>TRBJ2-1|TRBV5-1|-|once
CACSLAPRAPEQFF
TGCGCCTGCAGCTTGGCCCCTCGAGCACCTGAGCAGTTCTTC
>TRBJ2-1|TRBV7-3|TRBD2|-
CASSFSTSGTAKQFF
TGTGCCAGCAGCTTTTCGACTAGCGGGACTGCAAAGCAGTTCTTC
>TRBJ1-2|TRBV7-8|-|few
CASSLSAWLGGGYTF
TGTGCCAGCAGCTTATCCGCATGGCTTGGAGGTGGCTACACCTTC
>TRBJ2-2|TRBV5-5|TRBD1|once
CASTISTGESGGELFF
TGTGCCAGCACCATATCGACAGGGGAGTCGGGCGGGGAGCTGTTTTTT
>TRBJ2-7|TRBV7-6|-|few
CASSLSRVPGSYEQYF
TGTGCCAGCAGCCTTAGCAGAGTACCCGGCTCCTACGAGCAGTACTTC
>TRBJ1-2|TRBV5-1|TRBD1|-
CASSSRTTGVYGYTF
TGCGCCAGCAGCTCCAGAACGACAGGGGTCTATGGCTACACCTTC
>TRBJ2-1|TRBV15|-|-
CATSRTTGVGDNEQFF
TGTGCCACCAGCAGAACCACAGGAGTGGGGGACAATGAGCAGTTCTTC
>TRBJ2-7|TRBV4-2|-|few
CASSLRGGDSYEQYF
TGTGCCAGCAGCCTTAGGGGGGGGGACTCCTACGAGCAGTACTTC
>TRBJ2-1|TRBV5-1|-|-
CASSSPSGSNEQFF
TGCGCCAGCAGCTCCCCGTCGGGGTCTAATGAGCAGTTCTTC
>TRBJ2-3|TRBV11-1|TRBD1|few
CASSFERDRYTDTQYF
TGTGCCAGCAGCTTCGAACGGGACAGGTACACAGATACGCAGTATTTT
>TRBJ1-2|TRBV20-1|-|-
CSANQRGRYGYTF
TGCAGTGCCAATCAACGGGGGCGGTATGGCTACACCTTC
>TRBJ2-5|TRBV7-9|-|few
CASSLGGKTQYF
TGTGCCAGCAGCCTGGGGGGAAAGACCCAGTACTTC
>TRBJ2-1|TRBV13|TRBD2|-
CASSSGLAGVVYNEQFF
TGTGCCAGCAGCTCAGGACTAGCGGGGGTGGTCTACAATGAGCAGTTCTTC
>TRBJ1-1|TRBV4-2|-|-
CASSRSPPGGLDTEAFF
TGTGCCAGCAGCCGCTCTCCCCCTGGGGGGTTGGACACTGAAGCTTTCTTT
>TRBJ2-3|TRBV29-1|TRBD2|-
CSGRGGRSDTQYF
TGCAGTGGGCGGGGGGGCAGATCAGATACGCAGTATTTT
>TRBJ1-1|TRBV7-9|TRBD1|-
CASSYLTGRKTFF
TGTGCCAGCAGCTATCTGACAGGGCGAAAAACTTTCTTT
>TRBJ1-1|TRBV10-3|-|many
CAISEARMNTEAFF
TGTGCCATCAGTGAGGCCAGGATGAACACTGAAGCTTTCTTT
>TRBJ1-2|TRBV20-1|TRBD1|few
CSAEGLGQGQNGYTF
TGCAGTGCCGAGGGGTTGGGACAGGGGCAAAATGGCTACACCTTC
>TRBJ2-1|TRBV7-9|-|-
CASYTGGPNEQFF
TGTGCCAGCTATACTGGCGGTCCCAATGAGCAGTTCTTC
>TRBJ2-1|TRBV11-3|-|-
CASSVDSPYNEQFF
TGTGCCAGCAGCGTGGACAGCCCATACAATGAGCAGTTCTTC
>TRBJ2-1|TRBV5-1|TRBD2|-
CASSLREREAYNEQFF
TGCGCCAGCAGCTTGCGCGAGCGGGAGGCTTACAATGAGCAGTTCTTC
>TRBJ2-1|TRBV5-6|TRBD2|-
CAIQHVAGEGNEQFF
TGTGCCATCCAGCATGTAGCGGGGGAGGGGAATGAGCAGTTCTTC
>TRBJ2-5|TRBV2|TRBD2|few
CASSPLSTSGGQETQYF
TGTGCCAGCAGTCCTCTTTCGACTAGCGGGGGACAAGAGACCCAGTACTTC
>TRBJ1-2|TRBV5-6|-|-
CASSLLSDNYGYTF
TGTGCCAGCAGCTTACTATCAGATAACTATGGCTACACCTTC
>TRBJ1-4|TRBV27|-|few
CASSLLPTVEKLFF
TGTGCCAGCAGTTTACTTCCGACGGTCGAAAAACTGTTTTTT
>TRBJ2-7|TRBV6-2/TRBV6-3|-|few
CASSYSEVMGVWTNPYEQYF
TGTGCCAGCAGTTACTCCGAAGTTATGGGTGTTTGGACTAACCCCTACGAGCAGTACTTC
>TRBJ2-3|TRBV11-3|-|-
CASSFDSRTDTQYF
TGTGCCAGCAGCTTCGACAGCCGCACAGATACGCAGTATTTT
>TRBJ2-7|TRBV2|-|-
CASTIGGVVYEQYF
TGTGCCAGCACGATCGGAGGGGTAGTCTACGAGCAGTACTTC
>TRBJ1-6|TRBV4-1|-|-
CASSQDPEGQWSPLHF
TGCGCCAGCAGCCAAGATCCGGAGGGACAATGGTCACCCCTCCACTTT
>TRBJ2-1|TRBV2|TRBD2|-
CASRTSAAANEQFF
TGTGCCAGCAGGACTAGCGCGGCTGCCAATGAGCAGTTCTTC